The 26 T cell receptor beta chains given below trace back to one sample, sequenced in a study of T-cell memory formation after mild COVID-19. TCRdb analysed the 5' RACE reads with MiXCR anew, one entry per CDR3 protein. The table records about 150,000 distinct CDR3 sequences, about 6% of them present only once. What was sequenced was PBMCs or a T cell subset sorted from them (not recorded which). These receptors were taken from an adult woman who had mild COVID-19 (a few samples of this study predate the infection). Cell type and time point are not known.

This clonotype was seen more than once but under ten times. V and J are TRBV6-5 and TRBJ2-3; 10 bases align to TRBD1. The CDR3 extends over 14 amino acids. Germline assignment: CDR1 MNHEY and CDR2 SVGAGI. After removal of 6 bases from V and 3 bases from J, the junction contained 3 bases not matched to a gene. The DNA of the CDR3 is TGTGCCAGCAGCAGGGACAGGGGTACAGATACGCAGTATTTT. This encodes CASSRDRGTDTQYF.

The chain combines TRBV12-3 or TRBV12-4 with TRBJ2-4; D not resolved. Trimming took 3 bases from V and 1 from J, leaving 10 bases between them. The CDR3 is 15 residues long. CDR3 coding DNA: TGTGCCAGCAGTTTGGGATCTACGGCCAAAAACATTCAGTACTTC. Translation: CASSLGSTAKNIQYF.

CDR3 sequence: CASSSYFGTNTEAFF. Written as DNA, the CDR3 is TGTGCCAGCAGCTCTTACTTCGGGACGAACACTGAAGCTTTCTTT. The V and J genes are TRBV21-1 and TRBJ1-1; TRBD1 is the table's D call, not checked against the DNA. TRBV21-1 is given as a pseudogene. This CDR3 has 15 amino acids.

J is TRBJ2-7 and V is TRBV10-3; D may be TRBD1 (5 bases). Trimming pared 2 bases from V and 2 bases from J, leaving 10 bases between. CDR3 length equals 14 residues. From germline, CDR1 is ENHRY and CDR2 SYGVKD. This CDR3 reads CAISEPRVPYEQYF. CDR3 nucleotides: TGTGCCATCAGTGAGCCCAGGGTCCCCTACGAGCAGTACTTC.

This clonotype was observed a few times. The chain has TRBV5-4 and TRBJ1-2; D is undetermined. The CDR3 runs 14 residues. Trimming left V 4 bases short and J 2 bases short, with 12 bases between. Per the germline V gene, CDR1 is SGHNT and CDR2 is YYREEE (reference sequence). CDR3 residues: CASSVTGTNYGYTF. The CDR3 bases are TGTGCCAGCAGCGTGACGGGCACCAACTATGGCTACACCTTC.

V usage is TRBV4-1 and J usage is TRBJ1-1; a possible D gene is TRBD1 (5 bases). CDR3 size: 17 residues. Germline CDR1 is MGHRA and CDR2 is YSYEKL. V lost 3 bases and J lost 0, with 17 bases in between. CDR3 protein: CASSHRLGVSLNTEAFF. DNA for the CDR3: TGCGCCAGCAGCCACCGGCTAGGGGTCAGTCTGAACACTGAAGCTTTCTTT.

This clonotype was observed a few times. The chain has TRBV18 and TRBJ2-7; 10 bases align to TRBD2. CDR1 and CDR2 (germline): KGHSH, LQKENI. The CDR3 runs 17 residues. V dropped 3 bases and J dropped 5; count of bases not matched to a gene: 13. CDR3: CASSPLPSLAGVNEQYF. The DNA for the CDR3 is TGTGCCAGCTCACCGCTCCCCTCCCTAGCGGGAGTAAACGAGCAGTACTTC.

The V gene is TRBV3-1, the J gene TRBJ1-2, with 7 bases lining up with TRBD1. This CDR3 region has 16 residues. V lost 6 bases to trimming and J lost 5 bases; unmatched junction nucleotides: 15. Germline CDR1 reads LGHDT; CDR2 reads YNNKEL (reference sequence). Written as DNA, the CDR3 is TGTGCCAGCAGACAAAACAGGGGCGCCAGGGGTTATGGCTACACCTTC. Its protein is CASRQNRGARGYGYTF.

This clonotype showed up many times. The V call is TRBV12-3 or TRBV12-4, the J call TRBJ2-1, with TRBD2 identical over 8 bases. The CDR3 sequence is 17 residues long. V was clipped by 3 bases and J by 12 bases; unmatched bases: 19. This CDR3 reads CASSFYNLSGRNYGQFF. Here the CDR3 DNA reads TGTGCCAGCAGTTTTTATAATCTCAGCGGGAGAAACTATGGGCAGTTCTTC.

This clonotype was seen many times. This chain connects TRBV5-1 to TRBJ2-3, with TRBD1 matching over 9 bases. V lost 5 bases and J lost 4; bases outside the gene matches: 11. Germline V gives CDR1 SGHRS, CDR2 YFSETQ. This CDR3 is built from 16 residues. The CDR3 DNA follows: TGCGCCAGCAGATCTTGGACAGGGGTTTCCGCAGATACGCAGTATTTT. Encoded protein: CASRSWTGVSADTQYF. Complete variable domain (other parts from reference TRBV5-1 and TRBJ2-3): KAGVTQTPRYLIKTRGQQVTLSCSPISGHRSVSWYQQTPGQGLQFLFEYFSETQRNKGNFPGRFSGRQFSNSRSEMNVSTLELGDSALYLCASRSWTGVSADTQYFGPGTRLTVL.

The chain links TRBV5-5 to TRBJ2-1; 7 positions agree with TRBD1. This CDR3 is 15 amino acids long. Germline assignment: CDR1 SGHKS and CDR2 YYEKEE (reference sequence). J lost 6 bases, V lost 1 base, and 7 bases had no gene match. CDR3 in DNA: TGTGCCAGCAGCTTGAGGCAGGGGGTCGGCAATGAGCAGTTCTTC. Encoded protein: CASSLRQGVGNEQFF. The full variable domain, in which reference TRBV5-5 and TRBJ2-1 provide the parts outside the CDR3, is DAGVTQSPTHLIKTRGQQVTLRCSPISGHKSVSWYQQVLGQGPQFIFQYYEKEERGRGNFPDRFSARQFPNYSSELNVNALLLGDSALYLCASSLRQGVGNEQFFGPGTRLTVL.

Only a few counts were recorded for this clonotype. The rearrangement joins TRBV4-1 to TRBJ1-4; D is unresolved. There are 14 residues in the CDR3. Germline CDR1 and CDR2: MGHRA and YSYEKL. Trimming took off 4 bases at V and 1 base at J, with 7 bases between the two ends. CDR3 DNA sequence: TGCGCCAGCAGCCGCGGGGTAACTAATGAAAAACTGTTTTTT. This sequence encodes CASSRGVTNEKLFF.

The sample holds a few counts of this clonotype. The rearrangement joins TRBV4-2 to TRBJ2-7, with D possibly TRBD2 on 8 matching bases. The CDR3 consists of 19 residues. Germline CDR1 is LGHNA and CDR2 is YNFKEQ. V dropped 6 bases and J dropped 0 bases, with 27 bases sitting between them. CDR3 loop: CASSPQGGGASGPSYEQYF. CDR3 nucleotide sequence: TGTGCCAGCAGTCCCCAGGGGGGAGGGGCTAGCGGGCCCTCCTACGAGCAGTACTTC.

This chain connects TRBV6-6 to TRBJ2-7; tentatively, D is TRBD2 (5 bases). Germline V gene data show CDR1 as MNHNY and CDR2 as SVGAGI (reference sequence). The CDR3 extends over 12 amino acids. Trimming removed 5 bases at V and 6 bases at J, with 11 bases between. CDR3 sequence: CASSQQRAEQYF. CDR3 in DNA: TGTGCCAGCAGTCAACAGAGGGCCGAGCAGTACTTC.

The chain recombines TRBV5-4 with TRBJ1-1, with 7 bases fitting TRBD1. Germline assignment: CDR1 SGHNT and CDR2 YYREEE (reference sequence). The CDR3 has 15 residues. V shed 0 bases, J shed 4 bases, and the junction held 6 bases outside the gene matches. As DNA, the CDR3 is TGTGCCAGCAGCTTGGAGGCAGGGGGTGGCACTGAAGCTTTCTTT. Its protein is CASSLEAGGGTEAFF.

This clonotype was seen at least ten times. V and J are TRBV7-9 and TRBJ2-5; a possible D gene is TRBD1 (6 bases). This CDR3 comprises 15 residues. V dropped 4 bases and J dropped 0 bases, with 12 bases sitting between them. Germline CDR1 reads SEHNR; CDR2 reads FQNEAQ (reference sequence). CDR3 nucleotides: TGTGCCAGCAGCTCACAGGGAATGTACCAAGAGACCCAGTACTTC. This encodes CASSSQGMYQETQYF.

In its sample, this clonotype was seen many times. The rearrangement links TRBV15 to TRBJ2-5; perhaps D is TRBD1 or TRBD2 (5 bases each). V lost 0 bases and J 2 bases, leaving 10 bases between the germline ends. Germline CDR1 reads LNHNV; CDR2 reads YYDKDF (reference sequence). CDR3 length equals 15 residues. CDR3 in amino acids: CATSRDQGPQETQYF. In DNA, the CDR3 is TGTGCCACCAGCAGAGATCAGGGACCGCAAGAGACCCAGTACTTC. Filled out from reference TRBV15 and TRBJ2-5, the complete variable domain reads DAMVIQNPRYQVTQFGKPVTLSCSQTLNHNVMYWYQQKSSQAPKLLFHYYDKDFNNEADTPDNFQSRRPNTSFCFLDIRSPGLGDTAMYLCATSRDQGPQETQYFGPGTRLLVL.

This clonotype has a count of ten or more. The chain is built from TRBV12-3 or TRBV12-4 and TRBJ1-1; no reliable D call. V lost 6 bases and J 1 base, leaving 15 bases between the germline ends. This CDR3 contains 15 residues. For the CDR3, the DNA is TGTGCCAGCAGGAATGGGCAGGTTCCGAACACTGAAGCTTTCTTT. Encoded protein: CASRNGQVPNTEAFF.

There are many counts of this clonotype. V usage is TRBV9 and J usage is TRBJ1-2; the D is unclear. The CDR3 runs to 12 residues. Germline CDR1 reads SGDLS; CDR2 reads YYNGEE. Trimming shortened V by 6 bases and J by 4 bases, and 10 bases separated the two germline ends. The CDR3 nucleotides are TGTGCCAGCACTCGGGATTCCTATGGCTACACCTTC. Translated: CASTRDSYGYTF.

There are a few counts of this clonotype. The chain links TRBV5-1 to TRBJ2-1, with 8 bases that match TRBD2. Germline CDR1 SGHRS, CDR2 YFSETQ. The CDR3 covers 16 residues. J was trimmed by 4 bases and V by 4 bases; bases with no gene match: 10. DNA for the CDR3: TGCGCCAGCAGCGATTTCGGCGGGAGGTCGTACAATGAGCAGTTCTTC. As protein: CASSDFGGRSYNEQFF.

This clonotype showed up just a few times. The chain carries TRBV4-1 and TRBJ1-1, with 8 bases that match TRBD1. CDR3 length equals 16 residues. Germline V gene data show CDR1 as MGHRA and CDR2 as YSYEKL. The trim removed 0 bases at V and 1 base at J, leaving 4 bases unmatched. This chain's CDR3 is CASSQDGGTGNTEAFF. DNA for the CDR3: TGCGCCAGCAGCCAAGATGGAGGGACAGGGAACACTGAAGCTTTCTTT.

This sequence joins TRBV6-6 and TRBJ2-6; 10 nucleotides align to TRBD2. The J segment lost 0 bases and the V segment lost 4 bases, leaving 9 bases of the junction unmatched. Germline V CDR1 and CDR2: MNHNY, SVGAGI (reference sequence). There are 19 residues in the CDR3. CDR3 residues: CASSSASGGPFSGANVLTF. The CDR3 coding sequence is TGTGCCAGCAGTTCGGCTAGCGGGGGACCCTTCTCTGGGGCCAACGTCCTGACTTTC.

The V gene is TRBV3-1, the J gene TRBJ1-1; D is undetermined. The CDR3 loop spans 14 amino acids. Trimming removed 3 bases from V and 3 bases from J, with 11 bases in between. Per the germline V gene, CDR1 is LGHDT and CDR2 is YNNKEL (reference sequence). The CDR3 DNA is TGTGCCAGCAGCCACACGGGGTTGTACACTGAAGCTTTCTTT. Its translation: CASSHTGLYTEAFF.

About this clonotype: This may stem from a read error, because a much larger clone lies one nucleotide away. The chain links TRBV29-1 to TRBJ1-1, with TRBD1 as a possible D gene (6 bases). The length of the CDR3 is 13 residues. The V end was cut by 5 bases, the J end by 6 bases, with 16 bases between. Germline V gene sequence: CDR1 SQVTM, CDR2 ANQGSEA. The DNA of the CDR3 is TGCAGCGTTCAACAGGGTAGGGGCGCTGAAGCTTTCTTT. This sequence encodes CSVQQGRGAEAFF.

The chain recombines TRBV19 with TRBJ2-7, with no clear D. Germline V gene data show CDR1 as LNHDA and CDR2 as SQIVND (reference sequence). The CDR3 consists of 13 residues. V was clipped by 8 bases and J by 1 base, with 12 bases between them. The CDR3 region is CASVREGSYEQYF. CDR3 DNA sequence: TGTGCCAGTGTTAGGGAAGGGTCCTACGAGCAGTACTTC.

This clonotype was seen a handful of times. The chain carries TRBV4-1 and TRBJ2-7; 9 bases are shared with TRBD2. The germline V gene encodes CDR1 MGHRA and CDR2 YSYEKL. With 2 bases clipped from V and 7 bases from J, the junction kept 9 bases outside the gene matches. The CDR3 totals 15 residues. The CDR3 loop is CASSQLTSGEREQYF. CDR3 in DNA: TGCGCCAGCAGCCAACTGACTAGCGGAGAGAGAGAGCAGTACTTC.